This passage covers 22 T cell receptor beta chains from one sample sequenced in a study of shared clonotypes between healthy human individuals. Data came from immunoSEQ multiplex PCR; TCRdb stores just in-frame clones and leaves some out. The table records hundreds of thousands of clones, approximately 73% of them present only once. The sequenced sample consisted of memory CD4+ T cells sorted from blood. Subset of the sample: CD45RA-negative fraction. These receptors originate from a woman in her 30s in good health.

The V and J genes are TRBV4-1 and TRBJ1-5; the match to TRBD1 covers 9 bases. Germline V lookup: CDR1 MGHRA, CDR2 YSYEKL. V was pared by 3 bases and J by 7 bases, with 4 bases of the junction left unmatched. This CDR3 comprises 14 residues. CDR3: CASSQGTGRQPQHF. As DNA, the CDR3 is TGCGCCAGCAGCCAGGGGACAGGGCGCCAGCCCCAGCATTTT.

This sequence joins TRBV7-6 and TRBJ1-2; 9 bases align to TRBD1. Germline trimming cut 6 bases from V and 7 bases from J; bases unmatched to any gene: 9. CDR3 length: 14 amino acids. Germline V gene sequence: CDR1 SGHVS, CDR2 FNYEAQ. CDR3 nucleotides: TGTGCCAGCAGTAATACAGGGGGCGCAGGTGGCTACACCTTC. It encodes CASSNTGGAGGYTF.

This chain links TRBV29-1 with TRBJ1-6, with a weak D call TRBD1 (6 bases). Germline CDR1 is SQVTM and CDR2 is ANQGSEA. Trimming shortened V by 6 bases and J by 8 bases, and 17 bases separated the two germline ends. The CDR3 is 14 residues long. CDR3 coding DNA: TGCAGCGTCAAAGGGGGGGCTGGGGATTCACCCCTCCACTTT. The encoded protein is CSVKGGAGDSPLHF.

The gene calls are TRBV6-6 and TRBJ1-1; D is ambiguous. V lost 4 bases, J lost 4 bases, and 10 bases lay in between. There are 13 residues in the CDR3. The V gene's germline CDR1 is MNHNY and CDR2 SVGAGI (reference sequence). The CDR3 spells CASSFWGGTEAFF. The CDR3 nucleotides read TGTGCCAGCAGTTTTTGGGGTGGCACTGAAGCTTTCTTT.

The chain links TRBV5-8 to TRBJ2-7; unclear D gene. V gave up 1 base and J gave up 2 bases, with 10 bases separating them. Germline V CDR1 and CDR2: SGHTS, YDEGEE. The CDR3 is made up of 14 amino acids. The CDR3 is CASSLFPAAYEQYF. For the CDR3, the DNA is TGTGCCAGCAGCTTGTTTCCGGCAGCCTACGAGCAGTACTTC. The full variable domain, with the rest looked up from reference TRBV5-8 and TRBJ2-7, is EAGVTQSPTHLIKTRGQQATLRCSPISGHTSVYWYQQALGLGLQFLLWYDEGEERNRGNFPPRFSGRQFPNYSSELNVNALELEDSALYLCASSLFPAAYEQYFGPGTRLTVT.

The V and J genes are TRBV6-6 and TRBJ2-5, with D hard to call. V lost 6 bases to trimming and J lost 4 bases, with 21 bases between them. The CDR3 loop spans 16 amino acids. Per the germline V gene, CDR1 is MNHNY and CDR2 is SVGAGI (reference sequence). This chain's CDR3 is CASSPSRLLGIETQYF. For the CDR3, the DNA is TGTGCCAGCAGCCCATCTCGACTGCTAGGGATAGAGACCCAGTACTTC.

This clone was seen once. The V and J genes are TRBV28 and TRBJ2-6; TRBD1 is a possible D gene (6 bases). CDR1 MDHEN and CDR2 SYDVKM come from the germline V gene. The CDR3 loop spans 16 amino acids. Trimming pared 6 bases from V and 0 bases from J, leaving 12 bases between. CDR3 bases: TGTGCCAGCAGCCTAACAGGGCACTCTGGGGCCAACGTCCTGACTTTC. Translated: CASSLTGHSGANVLTF.

As regards this clone: The junction shows a germline mismatch at one end, possibly a read error. This chain links TRBV19 with TRBJ1-2, with 9 bases fitting TRBD1. Germline V CDR1 and CDR2: LNHDA, SQIVND (reference sequence). This CDR3 region has 16 residues. CDR3 residues: CASSTHLIGQGLGDTF. The CDR3 nucleotides are TGTGCCAGTAGTACCCACTTAATCGGACAGGGGCTTGGCGACACCTTC.

The V gene is TRBV5-1, the J gene TRBJ2-3; TRBD2 matches 11 bases. The CDR3 has 15 residues. Germline V gives CDR1 SGHRS, CDR2 YFSETQ. V was pared by 4 bases and J by 4 bases, with 5 bases of the junction left unmatched. CDR3 nucleotides: TGCGCCAGCAGCCCGACTAGCGGGAACCCAGATACGCAGTATTTT. This gives the protein CASSPTSGNPDTQYF.

The chain has TRBV15 and TRBJ2-1, with TRBD2 matching 7 bases. The CDR3 runs 16 residues. V shed 5 bases and J 4 bases; nucleotides not matched to a gene: 11. The V gene's germline CDR1 is LNHNV and CDR2 YYDKDF (reference sequence). In nucleotides, the CDR3 is TGTGCCACCAGCGGAGGTACTAGCGTAGCATACAATGAGCAGTTCTTC. Protein sequence: CATSGGTSVAYNEQFF.

This clone was detected a few times. The CDR3 here is CASSLNRGLTEAFF. The CDR3 nucleotides read TGTGCCAGCAGCTTGAACAGGGGATTGACTGAAGCTTTCTTT. The chain recombines TRBV5-6 with TRBJ1-1; TRBD1 matches at 7 bases. The CDR3 is 14 amino acids. V dropped 1 base and J dropped 5; count of bases not matched to a gene: 5. CDR1 SGHDT and CDR2 YYEEEE come from the germline V gene.

The chain is built from TRBV5-4 and TRBJ2-2; D is unclear. V dropped 1 base and J dropped 0 bases, with 7 bases sitting between them. The CDR3 runs to 15 residues. The germline V gene has CDR1 SGHNT and CDR2 YYREEE (reference sequence). The CDR3 loop reads CASSLQSANTGELFF. The CDR3 DNA reads TGTGCCAGCAGCTTGCAGAGCGCGAACACCGGGGAGCTGTTTTTT.

This rearrangement joins TRBV25-1 to TRBJ2-2, with D possibly TRBD2 on 5 matching bases. The CDR3 covers 15 residues. V lost 3 bases, J lost 4 bases, and 12 bases lay in between. Per the germline V gene, CDR1 is MGHDK and CDR2 is SYGVNS. The CDR3 region has the DNA TGTGCCAGCAGTGATGGAGGCGGCGCCACCGGGGAGCTGTTTTTT. Its translation: CASSDGGGATGELFF.

The J gene is TRBJ2-2, the V gene TRBV28; D gene ambiguous. This CDR3 is 15 amino acids long. Trimming cost V 3 bases and J 1 base, with 9 bases left between them. Germline assignment: CDR1 MDHEN and CDR2 SYDVKM. DNA of the CDR3: TGTGCCAGCAGTTTGATTGTGGGGAACACCGGGGAGCTGTTTTTT. Translating it yields CASSLIVGNTGELFF.

CDR3 in amino acids: CASSLPGQRGSNTEAFF. Here the CDR3 DNA reads TGTGCCAGCAGCCTTCCGGGACAGCGCGGAAGTAACACTGAAGCTTTCTTT. This sequence joins TRBV11-2 and TRBJ1-1; 7 bases are shared with TRBD1. The CDR3 has 17 amino acids. Germline V gene lookup returns CDR1 SGHAT and CDR2 FQNNGV. Trimming cost V 5 bases and J 2 bases; bases outside gene matches: 14.

This clone was counted a single time. The gene calls are TRBV10-3 and TRBJ1-1; D uncertain. CDR1 and CDR2 (germline): ENHRY, SYGVKD. This CDR3 region has 14 residues. Trimming took off 5 bases at V and 2 bases at J, with 12 bases between the two ends. CDR3 in amino acids: CAISRPGSNTEAFF. Written as DNA, the CDR3 is TGTGCCATCAGTAGACCGGGATCTAACACTGAAGCTTTCTTT.

The chain couples TRBV28 to TRBJ1-2; TRBD1 matches at 9 bases. The CDR3 has 15 amino acids. V lost 7 bases to trimming and J lost 4 bases; unmatched junction nucleotides: 10. Per germline, CDR1 MDHEN and CDR2 SYDVKM. CDR3 residues: CASNPQTGGRYGYTF. Written as DNA, the CDR3 is TGTGCCAGCAACCCGCAGACAGGGGGTCGCTATGGCTACACCTTC.

The sample holds a few counts of this clone. CDR3 bases: TGTGCCAGCAGCTTAATAAAAAGCTGGGGCACTGAAGCTTTCTTT. Amino acids: CASSLIKSWGTEAFF. The chain joins TRBV7-8 to TRBJ1-1; D is unclear. The V gene lost 2 bases and the J gene lost 4 bases, with 14 bases spanning the gap. The CDR3 is made up of 15 amino acids. CDR1 and CDR2 (germline): SGHVS, FQNEAQ.

Worth noting for this clone: A read error may explain this, as a much larger clone is one base away. The sample has other DNA sequences that encode this CDR3 too. V is TRBV7-2 and J is TRBJ1-5; D may be TRBD1 (5 bases). The CDR3 contains 12 residues. Trimming removed 3 bases at V and 5 bases at J, with 5 bases between. Germline V gene sequence: CDR1 SGHTA, CDR2 FQGNSA. This CDR3 reads CASSFRDQPQHF. The CDR3, as DNA: TGTGCCAGCAGCTTCAGGGATCAGCCCCAGCATTTT.

This sequence joins TRBV11-2 and TRBJ2-1; 13 bases agree with TRBD2. Losses at the gene ends were 5 bases for V and 2 bases for J; bases not matched to a gene: 3. The CDR3 runs to 16 residues. Germline V gives CDR1 SGHAT, CDR2 FQNNGV. The CDR3 nucleotides are TGTGCCAGCAGCGGAGGGACTAGCGGGGCCTACAATGAGCAGTTCTTC. Translating it yields CASSGGTSGAYNEQFF.

This clone was picked up many times. V and J are TRBV6-5 and TRBJ2-7; D might be TRBD1 (5 bases). Germline loops: CDR1 MNHEY, CDR2 SVGAGI. Trimming took off 1 base at V and 1 base at J, with 8 bases between the two ends. CDR3 length: 14 residues. The CDR3 reads CASSYWGSSYEQYF. For the CDR3, the DNA is TGTGCCAGCAGTTACTGGGGCAGTTCCTACGAGCAGTACTTC.

There are a few counts of this clone. CDR3 loop: CASGLDYVYNEQFF. DNA of the CDR3: TGTGCTAGTGGTCTTGACTACGTTTACAATGAGCAGTTCTTC. The chain joins TRBV12-5 to TRBJ2-1; tentatively, D is TRBD2 (5 bases). Per germline, CDR1 LGHNT and CDR2 FRNRAP. Trimming removed 5 bases at V and 4 bases at J, with 12 bases between. This CDR3 contains 14 residues.